These 5 T cell receptor beta chains were all obtained from the same sample, sequenced in a study of T cells after posttransplantation cyclophosphamide (dated by TCRdb to the mid-2010s). Receptors were amplified or captured by the immunoSEQ multiplex PCR assay. TCRdb took this table from immuneACCESS and kept in-frame rearrangements with V and J called. Such tables lack part of the clones; where checked against another copy, unresolved V genes explain under half of the gap, and the rest is unexplained. For this sample the table gives fewer than 25,000 clones, of which 86% were detected only once. The ten largest account for around 6.5% of the sample. The sequenced material came from PBMCs. Source of these receptors: a woman aged 55-70 years with a blood cancer, CMV-positive, and with a related stem cell donor.

The gene calls are TRBV6-1 and TRBJ1-1, with 10 bases matching TRBD1. The CDR3 covers 15 residues. Losses at the gene ends were 6 bases for V and 1 base for J; bases not matched to a gene: 5. Germline CDR1 reads MNHNS; CDR2 reads SASEGT. CDR3 in amino acids: CASRGTGAGNTEAFF. As DNA, the CDR3 is TGTGCCAGCAGAGGGACAGGGGCTGGGAACACTGAAGCTTTCTTT.

V is TRBV5-6 and J is TRBJ2-7; 9 positions agree with TRBD2. The CDR3 loop spans 13 amino acids. J was trimmed by 4 bases and V by 1 base; bases with no gene match: 0. Germline loops: CDR1 SGHDT, CDR2 YYEEEE. CDR3 region: CASSLTSGYEQYF. Here the CDR3 DNA reads TGTGCCAGCAGCTTGACTAGCGGGTACGAGCAGTACTTC.

This clone came up a few times. The chain combines TRBV5-1 with TRBJ2-7, with TRBD2 as a possible D gene (5 bases). From germline, CDR1 is SGHRS and CDR2 YFSETQ. V was pared by 3 bases and J by 3 bases, with 13 bases between. The CDR3 length is 14 residues. The CDR3 reads CASSSGGVIYEQYF. CDR3 sequence (DNA): TGCGCCAGCAGCTCCGGAGGCGTGATCTACGAGCAGTACTTC.

The chain couples TRBV5-8 to TRBJ1-3; D not certain. The CDR3 sequence is 15 residues long. Deletions cut 2 bases from V and 0 bases from J, with 9 bases between. Germline assignment: CDR1 SGHTS and CDR2 YDEGEE. The CDR3: CASSLWSDSGNTIYF. CDR3 nucleotides: TGTGCCAGCAGCTTATGGAGTGACTCTGGAAACACCATATATTTT.

The table lists this clone with a few counts. The gene calls are TRBV19 and TRBJ2-2, with D perhaps TRBD1 (6 bases). CDR1 and CDR2 (germline): LNHDA, SQIVND (reference sequence). V lost 9 bases and J lost 7, with 15 bases in between. The CDR3 contains 13 residues. In DNA, the CDR3 is TGTGCCAGCAGTCAGGGGAGAGTCGGGGAGCTGTTTTTT. Translation gives CASSQGRVGELFF.